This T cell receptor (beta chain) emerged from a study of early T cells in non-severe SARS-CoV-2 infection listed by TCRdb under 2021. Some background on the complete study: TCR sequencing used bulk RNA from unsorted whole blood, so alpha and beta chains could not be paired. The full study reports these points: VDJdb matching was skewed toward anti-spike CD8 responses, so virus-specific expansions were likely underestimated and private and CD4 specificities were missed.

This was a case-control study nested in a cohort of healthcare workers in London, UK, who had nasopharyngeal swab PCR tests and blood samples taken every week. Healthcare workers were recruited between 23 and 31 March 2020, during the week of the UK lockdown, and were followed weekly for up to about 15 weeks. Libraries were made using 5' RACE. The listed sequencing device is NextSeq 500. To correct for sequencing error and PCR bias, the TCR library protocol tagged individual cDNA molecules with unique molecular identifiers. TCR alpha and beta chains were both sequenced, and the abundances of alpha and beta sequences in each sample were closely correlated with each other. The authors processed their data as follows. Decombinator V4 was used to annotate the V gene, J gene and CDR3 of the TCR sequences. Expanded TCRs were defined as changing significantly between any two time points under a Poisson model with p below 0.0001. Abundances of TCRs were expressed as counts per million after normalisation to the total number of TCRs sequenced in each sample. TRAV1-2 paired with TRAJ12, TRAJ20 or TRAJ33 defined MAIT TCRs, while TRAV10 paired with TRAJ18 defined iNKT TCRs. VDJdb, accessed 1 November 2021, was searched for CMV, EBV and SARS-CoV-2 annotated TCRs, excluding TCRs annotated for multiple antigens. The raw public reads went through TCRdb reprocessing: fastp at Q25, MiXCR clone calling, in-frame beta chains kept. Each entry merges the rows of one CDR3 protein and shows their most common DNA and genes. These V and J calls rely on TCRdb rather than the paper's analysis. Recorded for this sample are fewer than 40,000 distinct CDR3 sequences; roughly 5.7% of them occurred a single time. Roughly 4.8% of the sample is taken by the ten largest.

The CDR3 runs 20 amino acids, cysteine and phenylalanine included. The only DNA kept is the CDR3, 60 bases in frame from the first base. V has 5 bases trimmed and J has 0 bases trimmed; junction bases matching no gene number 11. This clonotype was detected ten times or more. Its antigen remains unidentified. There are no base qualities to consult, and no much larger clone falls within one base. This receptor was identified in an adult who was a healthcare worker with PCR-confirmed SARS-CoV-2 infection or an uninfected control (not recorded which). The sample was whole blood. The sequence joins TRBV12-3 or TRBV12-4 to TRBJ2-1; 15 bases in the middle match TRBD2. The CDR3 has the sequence CASSANPGLAGGRSYNEQFF. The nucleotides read TGTGCCAGCAGTGCTAACCCGGGACTAGCGGGAGGCCGCTCCTACAATGAGCAGTTCTTC.